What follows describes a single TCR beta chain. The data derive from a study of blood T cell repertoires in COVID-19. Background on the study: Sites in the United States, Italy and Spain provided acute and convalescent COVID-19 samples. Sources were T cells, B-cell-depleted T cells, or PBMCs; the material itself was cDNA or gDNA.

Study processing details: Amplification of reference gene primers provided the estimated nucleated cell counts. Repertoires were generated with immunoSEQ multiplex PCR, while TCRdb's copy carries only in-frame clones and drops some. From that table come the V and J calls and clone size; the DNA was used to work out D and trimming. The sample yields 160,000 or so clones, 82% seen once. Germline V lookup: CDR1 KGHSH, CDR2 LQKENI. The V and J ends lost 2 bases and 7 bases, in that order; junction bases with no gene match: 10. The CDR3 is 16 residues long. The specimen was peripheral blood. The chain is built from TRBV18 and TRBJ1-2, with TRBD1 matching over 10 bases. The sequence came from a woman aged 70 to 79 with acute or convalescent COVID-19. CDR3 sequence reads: CASSPTRDRGGGGYTF. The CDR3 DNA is TGTGCCAGCTCACCAACCCGGGACAGGGGAGGAGGTGGCTACACCTTC. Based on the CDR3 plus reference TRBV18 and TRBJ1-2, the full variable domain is NAGVMQNPRHLVRRRGQEARLRCSPMKGHSHVYWYRQLPEEGLKFMVYLQKENIIDESGMPKERFSAEFPKEGPSILRIQQVVRGDSAAYFCASSPTRDRGGGGYTFGSGTRLTVV.